This T cell receptor (beta chain) was identified during a study of OX40 agonist ivuxolimab in advanced cancers. About the research overall: The mean age was roughly 60 years, ranging from about 23 to 79, with roughly four fifths of participants male. Whole-study results and caveats: By week 6 at 0.1 to 3.0 mg/kg, blood CD4+ and CD8+ T cells had expanded clonally.

Comments on this clone: Its antigen remains unknown.

Libraries were prepared by immunoSEQ multiplex PCR; TCRdb keeps only in-frame clonotypes and omits some of them. The sample lists about 26,000 clones, 88% occurring once. The CDR3 spans 13 residues. V lost 6 bases to trimming and J lost 4 bases, with 13 bases between them. CDR1 and CDR2 from the germline V gene are MNHEY and SMNVEV (reference sequence). The sample in question was CD4+ or CD8+ T cells sorted from blood, obtained in a trial of the OX40 agonist ivuxolimab. V is TRBV27 and J is TRBJ2-7, with D possibly matching TRBD2 (6 bases). This clonotype was obtained from an adult with an advanced solid tumor such as melanoma, head and neck, liver or kidney cancer. The CDR3: CASSLGSKYEQYF. The CDR3 coding sequence is TGTGCCAGCAGCCTCGGGAGTAAGTACGAGCAGTACTTC.